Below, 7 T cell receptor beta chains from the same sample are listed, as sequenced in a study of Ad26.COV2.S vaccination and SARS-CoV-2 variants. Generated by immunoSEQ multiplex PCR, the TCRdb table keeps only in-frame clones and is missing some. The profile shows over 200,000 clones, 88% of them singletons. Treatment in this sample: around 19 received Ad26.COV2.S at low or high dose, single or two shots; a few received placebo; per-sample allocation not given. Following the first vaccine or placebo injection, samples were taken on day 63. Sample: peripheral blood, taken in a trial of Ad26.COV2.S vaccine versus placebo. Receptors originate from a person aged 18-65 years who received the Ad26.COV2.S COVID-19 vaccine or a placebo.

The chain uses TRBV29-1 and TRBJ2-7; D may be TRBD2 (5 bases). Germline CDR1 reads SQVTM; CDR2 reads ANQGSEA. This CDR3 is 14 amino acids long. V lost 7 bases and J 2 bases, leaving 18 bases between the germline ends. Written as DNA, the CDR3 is TGCAGCGCCCAAGGGCCGGCCGGGGCCTACGAGCAGTACTTC. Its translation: CSAQGPAGAYEQYF.

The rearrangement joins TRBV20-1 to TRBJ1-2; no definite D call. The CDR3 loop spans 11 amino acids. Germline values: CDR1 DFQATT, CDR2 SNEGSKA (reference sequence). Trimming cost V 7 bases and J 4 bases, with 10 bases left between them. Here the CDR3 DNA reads TGCAGTGTCTGGCCAGGCTATGGCTACACCTTC. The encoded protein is CSVWPGYGYTF.

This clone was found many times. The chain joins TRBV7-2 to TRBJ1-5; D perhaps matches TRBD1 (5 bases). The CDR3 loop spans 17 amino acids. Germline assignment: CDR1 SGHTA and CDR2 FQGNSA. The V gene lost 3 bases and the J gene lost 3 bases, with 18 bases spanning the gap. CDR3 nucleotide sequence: TGTGCCAGCAGCTTGGGGCAAGTAGGGGATCTCAATCAGCCCCAGCATTTT. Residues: CASSLGQVGDLNQPQHF.

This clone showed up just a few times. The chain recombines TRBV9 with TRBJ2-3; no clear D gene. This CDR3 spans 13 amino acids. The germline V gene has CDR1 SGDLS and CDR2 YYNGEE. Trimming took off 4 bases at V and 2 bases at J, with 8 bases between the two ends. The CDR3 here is CASSTRPTDTQYF. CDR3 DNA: TGTGCCAGCAGCACCCGCCCCACAGATACGCAGTATTTT.

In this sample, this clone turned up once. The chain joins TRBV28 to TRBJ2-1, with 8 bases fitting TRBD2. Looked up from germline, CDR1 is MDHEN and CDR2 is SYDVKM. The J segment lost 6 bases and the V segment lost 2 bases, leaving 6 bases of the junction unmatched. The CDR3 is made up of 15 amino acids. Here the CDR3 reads CASSLKGSGANEQFF. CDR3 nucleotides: TGTGCCAGCAGTTTAAAGGGTAGCGGGGCCAATGAGCAGTTCTTC.

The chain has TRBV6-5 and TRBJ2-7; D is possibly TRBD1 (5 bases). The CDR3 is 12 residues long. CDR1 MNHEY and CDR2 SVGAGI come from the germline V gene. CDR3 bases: TGTGCATCCGGGCAGGGAACCTACGAGCAGTACTTC. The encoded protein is CASGQGTYEQYF.

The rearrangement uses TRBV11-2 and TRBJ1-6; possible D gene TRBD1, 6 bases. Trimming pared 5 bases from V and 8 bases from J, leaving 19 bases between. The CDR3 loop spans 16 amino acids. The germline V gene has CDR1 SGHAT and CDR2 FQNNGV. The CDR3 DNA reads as TGTGCCAGCAGCCCAATAATAGGGGGTAAGGATTCACCCCTCCACTTT. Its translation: CASSPIIGGKDSPLHF.